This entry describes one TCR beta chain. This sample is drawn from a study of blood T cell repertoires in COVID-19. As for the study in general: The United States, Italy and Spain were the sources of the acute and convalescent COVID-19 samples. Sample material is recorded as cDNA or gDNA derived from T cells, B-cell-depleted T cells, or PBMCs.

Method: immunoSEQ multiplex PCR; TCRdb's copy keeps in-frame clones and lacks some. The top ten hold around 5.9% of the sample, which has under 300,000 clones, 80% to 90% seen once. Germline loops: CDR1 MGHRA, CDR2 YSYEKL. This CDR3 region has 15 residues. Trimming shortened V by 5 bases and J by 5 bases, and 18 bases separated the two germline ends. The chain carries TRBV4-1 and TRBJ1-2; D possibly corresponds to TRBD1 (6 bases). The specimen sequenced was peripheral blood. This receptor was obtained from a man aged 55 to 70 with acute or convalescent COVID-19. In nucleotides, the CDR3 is TGCGCCAGCAGCTCAAGACAGGCCTCTCCTTATGGCTACACCTTC. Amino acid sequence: CASSSRQASPYGYTF.